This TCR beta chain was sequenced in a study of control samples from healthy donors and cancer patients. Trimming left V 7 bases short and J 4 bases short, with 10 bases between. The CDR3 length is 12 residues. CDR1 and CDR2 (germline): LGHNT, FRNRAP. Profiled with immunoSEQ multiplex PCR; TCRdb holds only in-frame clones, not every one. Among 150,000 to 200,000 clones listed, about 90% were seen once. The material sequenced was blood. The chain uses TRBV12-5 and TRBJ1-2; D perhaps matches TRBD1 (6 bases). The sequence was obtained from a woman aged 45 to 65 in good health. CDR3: CASARDTYGYTF. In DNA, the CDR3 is TGTGCTAGTGCTCGGGACACCTATGGCTACACCTTC.